A single T cell receptor (beta chain) is shown here with its context. What it binds is not known. A multiplex PCR was run with 60 Vbeta primers and 13 Jbeta primers. Source study methods: Later, an analysis found about 80 million unique TCR beta chains, and some 10 million of these were shared. Sequencing was performed with immunoSEQ multiplex PCR; in TCRdb, only in-frame clones are kept and a portion is missing. That table gives V, J and clone size, and the DNA gave D and trimming. This repertoire shows some 160,000 clones, approximately 81% found once; its top ten account for more than 3.5%. The data are from a study of cytomegalovirus exposure and HLA in healthy donors. Study-wide findings and caveats: TCR beta chains numbering more than 150 were designated cytomegalovirus-associated. Sequencing likely generated an artifact that appeared as a cluster of highly shared sequence variants.

Source material: PBMCs. The receptor comes from a woman aged 40 to 55 in good health and CMV-seropositive.

The CDR3 region has the DNA TGTGCCAGCAGCTCTCCACACAGGGGGGAAGCTTTCTTT. This codes for CASSSPHRGEAFF. The chain combines TRBV7-9 with TRBJ1-1; 8 bases fit TRBD1. The CDR3 extends over 13 amino acids. From germline, CDR1 is SEHNR and CDR2 FQNEAQ (reference sequence). V lost 4 bases and J lost 8; bases outside the gene matches: 6.